This T cell receptor beta chain stems from a study of technical replicates of blood from several donors. The CDR3 spans 17 residues. CDR1 KGHSH and CDR2 LQKENI come from the germline V gene. The ends lost 4 bases at V and 2 bases at J; junction bases unmatched: 12. Libraries were prepared by immunoSEQ multiplex PCR; TCRdb keeps only in-frame clonotypes and omits some of them. There are tens of thousands of clones in the sample; 94% occur only once, and less than 0.3% lies in the top ten. This receptor was identified in a human donor in good health. The chain combines TRBV18 with TRBJ2-3; 7 nucleotides line up with TRBD2. The sequencing sample was made of T cells isolated from PBMCs. CDR3 coding DNA: TGTGCCAGCTCACTTACCCGTCAGCGGGAACCCACAGATACGCAGTATTTT. Translated, it gives CASSLTRQREPTDTQYF.